This T cell receptor beta chain was captured in a study of graft-versus-host responses after intestinal transplantation. Across the study: The whole recipient group had anti-thymocyte globulin induction followed by tacrolimus and steroids for two to three years.

The assay was immunoSEQ multiplex PCR, and TCRdb's table has in-frame clones only and misses some. The repertoire includes roughly 75,000 clones, 90% to 95% of them detected once, and less than 0.1% sits in the top ten. V lost 1 base and J 0 bases, leaving 7 bases between the germline ends. Looked up from germline, CDR1 is SNHLY and CDR2 is FYNNEI. CDR3 length: 15 residues. As regards this clone: The antigen remains unidentified.

The rearrangement uses TRBV2 and TRBJ1-5, with D possibly matching TRBD1 (6 bases). Source: unstimulated CD4+ T cells sorted from spleen or lymph node cells, taken before intestinal transplant. This clonotype was sampled from a human donor who received an intestinal transplant. CDR3 residues: CASSEGGHSNQPQHF. The CDR3 DNA reads TGTGCCAGCAGTGAAGGGGGGCATAGCAATCAGCCCCAGCATTTT.